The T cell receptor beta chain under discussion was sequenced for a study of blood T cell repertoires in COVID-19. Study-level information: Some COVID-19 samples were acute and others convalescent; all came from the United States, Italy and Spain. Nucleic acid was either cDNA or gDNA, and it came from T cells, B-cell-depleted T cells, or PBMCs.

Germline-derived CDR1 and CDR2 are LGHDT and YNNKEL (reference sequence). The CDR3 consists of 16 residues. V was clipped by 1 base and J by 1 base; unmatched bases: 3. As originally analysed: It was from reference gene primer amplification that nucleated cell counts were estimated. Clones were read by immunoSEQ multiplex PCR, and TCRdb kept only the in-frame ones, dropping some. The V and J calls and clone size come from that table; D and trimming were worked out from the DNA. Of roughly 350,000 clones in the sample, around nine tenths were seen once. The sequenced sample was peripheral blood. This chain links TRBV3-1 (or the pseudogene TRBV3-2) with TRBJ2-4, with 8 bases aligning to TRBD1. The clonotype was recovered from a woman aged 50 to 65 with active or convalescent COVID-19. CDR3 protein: CASSQGDRFAKNIQYF. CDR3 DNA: TGTGCCAGCAGCCAAGGGGACAGGTTCGCCAAAAACATTCAGTACTTC.